This T cell receptor (beta chain) was retrieved from a study of cytomegalovirus exposure and HLA in healthy donors. Germline-derived CDR1 and CDR2 are SGHRS and YFSETQ. The CDR3 runs to 13 residues. Trimming cost V 5 bases and J 8 bases, with 13 bases left between them. General study findings and limits: In vitro assays verified that three CMV-associated chains recognized CMV antigens specifically. Earlier analysis found most TCR beta V segments productive about 90% or about 30% of the time. As a later analysis showed, a missense DCLRE1C variant was linked to trimming of TCR beta V- and J-genes. The authors later found most CMV-associated TCR beta chains appeared HLA-restricted.

This clone was counted only a few times. No antigen is known for it. The PCR ran on 60 Vbeta and 13 Jbeta primers. Assay: immunoSEQ multiplex PCR; the TCRdb copy retains only in-frame clones and omits some. The sample shows under 250,000 clones, around 78% of them seen only once. This TCR came from a boy aged 5-17 years in good health and CMV-seronegative. The sequencing input was PBMCs. This chain connects TRBV5-1 to TRBJ1-4, with a tentative D call TRBD1 (5 bases). CDR3 DNA: TGCGCCAGCAGGCAGGGATTCAGCGAAAAACTGTTTTTT. The encoded protein is CASRQGFSEKLFF.